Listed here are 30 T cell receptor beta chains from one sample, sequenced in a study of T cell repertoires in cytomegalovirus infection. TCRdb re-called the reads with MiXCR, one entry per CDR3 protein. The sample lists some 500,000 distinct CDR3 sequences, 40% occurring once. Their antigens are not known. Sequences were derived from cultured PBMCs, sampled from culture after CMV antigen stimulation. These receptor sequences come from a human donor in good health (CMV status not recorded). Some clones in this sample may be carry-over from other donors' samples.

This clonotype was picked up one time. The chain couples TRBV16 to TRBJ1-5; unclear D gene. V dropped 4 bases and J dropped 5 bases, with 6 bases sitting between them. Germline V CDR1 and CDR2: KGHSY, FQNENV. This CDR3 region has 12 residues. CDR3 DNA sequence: TGTGCCAGCAGCCGAATGGATCAGCCCCAGCATTTT. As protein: CASSRMDQPQHF. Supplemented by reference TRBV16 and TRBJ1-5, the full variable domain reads GEEVAQTPKHLVRGEGQKAKLYCAPIKGHSYVFWYQQVLKNEFKFLISFQNENVFDETGMPKERFSAKCLPNSPCSLEIQATKLEDSAVYFCASSRMDQPQHFGDGTRLSIL.

The chain's CDR3 is CASSPYRGGILAKNIQYF. As DNA, the CDR3 is TGTGCCAGCTCACCGTACCGGGGTGGGATCCTAGCCAAAAACATTCAGTACTTC. J is TRBJ2-4 and V is TRBV18; possibly TRBD2 for D (5 bases). From germline, CDR1 is KGHSH and CDR2 LQKENI. The V end was cut by 3 bases, the J end by 0 bases, with 18 bases between. The CDR3 sequence is 18 residues long.

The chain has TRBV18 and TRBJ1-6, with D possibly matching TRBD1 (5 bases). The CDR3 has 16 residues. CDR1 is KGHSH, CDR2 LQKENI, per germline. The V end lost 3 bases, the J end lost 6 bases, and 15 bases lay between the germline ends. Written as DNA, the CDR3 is TGTGCCAGCTCACCCGTGGGACTTCAACTTAATTCACCCCTCCACTTT. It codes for CASSPVGLQLNSPLHF.

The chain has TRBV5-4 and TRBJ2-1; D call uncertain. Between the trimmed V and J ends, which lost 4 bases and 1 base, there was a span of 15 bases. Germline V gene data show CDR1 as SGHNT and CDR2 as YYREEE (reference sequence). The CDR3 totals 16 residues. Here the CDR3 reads CASSQPLGKSYNEQFF. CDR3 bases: TGTGCCAGCAGCCAGCCCCTAGGGAAGTCCTACAATGAGCAGTTCTTC.

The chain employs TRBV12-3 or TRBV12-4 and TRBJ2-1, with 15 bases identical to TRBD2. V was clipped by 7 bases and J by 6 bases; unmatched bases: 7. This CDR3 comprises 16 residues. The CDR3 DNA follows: TGTGCCAGCACAACCTGGGGACTAGCGGGGGGCAATGAGCAGTTCTTC. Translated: CASTTWGLAGGNEQFF.

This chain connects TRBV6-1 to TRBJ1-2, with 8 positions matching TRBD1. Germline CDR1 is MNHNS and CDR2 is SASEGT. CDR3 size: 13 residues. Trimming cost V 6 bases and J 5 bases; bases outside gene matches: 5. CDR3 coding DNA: TGTGCCAGCAGAGAGGACAGGGAATATGGCTACACCTTC. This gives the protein CASREDREYGYTF.

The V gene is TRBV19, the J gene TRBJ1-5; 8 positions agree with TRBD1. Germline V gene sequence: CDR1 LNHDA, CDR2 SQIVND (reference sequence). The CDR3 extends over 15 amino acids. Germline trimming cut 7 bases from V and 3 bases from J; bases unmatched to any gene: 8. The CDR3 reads CASTMGQEPNQPQHF. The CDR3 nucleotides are TGTGCCAGTACCATGGGACAGGAACCCAATCAGCCCCAGCATTTT.

The CDR3 protein is CASSLNDRTSFSGNTIYF. The CDR3 DNA follows: TGTGCCAGCAGCTTGAACGACAGGACAAGTTTTTCTGGAAACACCATATATTTT. The chain uses TRBV7-2 and TRBJ1-3; a weak D match, TRBD1 (6 bases). Between the trimmed V and J ends, which lost 3 bases and 1 base, there was a span of 19 bases. CDR3 length: 18 amino acids. In germline, CDR1 is SGHTA, CDR2 FQGNSA. Filled out from reference TRBV7-2 and TRBJ1-3, the complete variable domain reads GAGVSQSPSNKVTEKGKDVELRCDPISGHTALYWYRQSLGQGLEFLIYFQGNSAPDKSGLPSDRFSAERTGGSVSTLTIQRTQQEDSAVYLCASSLNDRTSFSGNTIYFGEGSWLTVV.

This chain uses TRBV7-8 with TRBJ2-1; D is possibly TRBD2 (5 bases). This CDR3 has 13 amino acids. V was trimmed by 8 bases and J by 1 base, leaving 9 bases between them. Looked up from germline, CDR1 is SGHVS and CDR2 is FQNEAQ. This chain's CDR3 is CASLALSYNEQFF. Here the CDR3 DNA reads TGTGCCAGCTTAGCGCTATCCTACAATGAGCAGTTCTTC.

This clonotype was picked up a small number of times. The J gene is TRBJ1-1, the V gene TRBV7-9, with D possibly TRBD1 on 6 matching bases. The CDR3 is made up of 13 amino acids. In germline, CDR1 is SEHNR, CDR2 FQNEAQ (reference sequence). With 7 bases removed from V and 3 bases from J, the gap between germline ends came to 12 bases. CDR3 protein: CASTRTADTEAFF. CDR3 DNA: TGTGCCAGCACCAGGACAGCGGACACTGAAGCTTTCTTT.

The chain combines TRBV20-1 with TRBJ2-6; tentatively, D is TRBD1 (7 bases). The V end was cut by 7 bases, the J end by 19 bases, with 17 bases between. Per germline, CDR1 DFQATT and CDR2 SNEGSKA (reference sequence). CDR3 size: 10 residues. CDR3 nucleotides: TGCAGTGTAAGGGGGGACAGCTTCACTTTC. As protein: CSVRGDSFTF.

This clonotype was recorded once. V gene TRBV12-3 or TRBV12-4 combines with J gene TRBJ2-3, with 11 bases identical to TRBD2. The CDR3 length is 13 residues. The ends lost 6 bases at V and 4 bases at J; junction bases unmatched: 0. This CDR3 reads CASRLAGADTQYF. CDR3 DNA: TGTGCCAGCAGACTAGCGGGGGCAGATACGCAGTATTTT.

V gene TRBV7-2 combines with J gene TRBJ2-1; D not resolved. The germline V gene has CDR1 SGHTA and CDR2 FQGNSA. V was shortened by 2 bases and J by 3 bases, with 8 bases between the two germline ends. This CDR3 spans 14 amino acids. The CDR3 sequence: CASSLMTNYNEQFF. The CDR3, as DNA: TGTGCCAGCAGCTTAATGACCAACTACAATGAGCAGTTCTTC.

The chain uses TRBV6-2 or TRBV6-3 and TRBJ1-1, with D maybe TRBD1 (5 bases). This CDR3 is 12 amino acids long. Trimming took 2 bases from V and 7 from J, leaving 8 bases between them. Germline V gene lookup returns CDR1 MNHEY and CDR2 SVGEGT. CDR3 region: CASSYGGREAFF. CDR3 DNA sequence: TGTGCCAGCAGTTACGGGGGACGTGAAGCTTTCTTT.

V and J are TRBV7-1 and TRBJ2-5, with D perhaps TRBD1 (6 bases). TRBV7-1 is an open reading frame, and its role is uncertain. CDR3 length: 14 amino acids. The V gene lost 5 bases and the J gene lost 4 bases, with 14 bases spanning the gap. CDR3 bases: TGTGCCAGCAGCCCGGGACAAACTGGAGAGACCCAGTACTTC. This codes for CASSPGQTGETQYF.

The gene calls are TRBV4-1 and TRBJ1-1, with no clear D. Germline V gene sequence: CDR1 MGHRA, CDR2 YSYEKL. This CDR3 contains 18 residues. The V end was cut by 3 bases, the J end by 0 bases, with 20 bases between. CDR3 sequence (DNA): TGCGCCAGCAGCCATAGAAATCTCCACGGGTGGATGAACACTGAAGCTTTCTTT. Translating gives CASSHRNLHGWMNTEAFF.

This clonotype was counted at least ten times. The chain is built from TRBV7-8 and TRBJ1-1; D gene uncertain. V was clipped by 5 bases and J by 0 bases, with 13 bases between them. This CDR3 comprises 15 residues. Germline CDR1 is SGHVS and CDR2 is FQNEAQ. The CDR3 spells CASSKRRYLNTEAFF. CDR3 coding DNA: TGTGCCAGCAGCAAACGCAGGTATTTGAACACTGAAGCTTTCTTT.

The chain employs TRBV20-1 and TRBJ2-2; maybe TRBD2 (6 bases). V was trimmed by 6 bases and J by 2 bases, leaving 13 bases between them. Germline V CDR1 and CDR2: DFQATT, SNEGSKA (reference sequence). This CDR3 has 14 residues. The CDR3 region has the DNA TGCAGTGCCCGGGACTTTGCCAACACCGGGGAGCTGTTTTTT. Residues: CSARDFANTGELFF.

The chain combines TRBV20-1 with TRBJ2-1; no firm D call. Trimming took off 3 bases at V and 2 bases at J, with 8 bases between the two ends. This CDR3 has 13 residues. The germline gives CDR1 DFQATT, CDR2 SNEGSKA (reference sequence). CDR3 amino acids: CSARKVTYNEQFF. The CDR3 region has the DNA TGCAGTGCTAGGAAGGTCACCTACAATGAGCAGTTCTTC.

CDR3 sequence (DNA): TGTGCCAGCAGCTCCTGGCTAAGGGAGCTGTTTTTT. It translates to CASSSWLRELFF. The gene calls are TRBV7-2 and TRBJ2-2; D is uncertain. The CDR3 sequence is 12 residues long. Between the trimmed V and J ends, which lost 4 bases and 9 bases, there was a span of 9 bases. Germline V gene sequence: CDR1 SGHTA, CDR2 FQGNSA.

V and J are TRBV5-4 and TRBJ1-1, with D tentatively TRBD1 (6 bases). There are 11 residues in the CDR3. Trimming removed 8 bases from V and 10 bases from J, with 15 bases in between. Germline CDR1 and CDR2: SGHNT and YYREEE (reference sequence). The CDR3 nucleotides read TGTGCCAGTCACTGGGGGGCTGTAGCTTTCTTT. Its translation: CASHWGAVAFF.

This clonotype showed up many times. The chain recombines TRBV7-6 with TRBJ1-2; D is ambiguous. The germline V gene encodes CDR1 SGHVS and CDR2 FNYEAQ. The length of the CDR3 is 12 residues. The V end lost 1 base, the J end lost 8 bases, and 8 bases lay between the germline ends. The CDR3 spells CASSLGGNGYTF. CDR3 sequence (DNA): TGTGCCAGCAGCTTAGGGGGAAACGGCTACACCTTC.

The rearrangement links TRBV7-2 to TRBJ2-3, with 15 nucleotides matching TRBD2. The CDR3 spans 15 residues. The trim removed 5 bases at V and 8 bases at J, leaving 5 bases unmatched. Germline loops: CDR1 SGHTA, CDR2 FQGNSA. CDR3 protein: CASSPGLAGGGTQYF. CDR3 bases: TGTGCCAGCAGCCCCGGACTAGCGGGAGGGGGTACGCAGTATTTT. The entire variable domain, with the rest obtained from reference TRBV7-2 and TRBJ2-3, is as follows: GAGVSQSPSNKVTEKGKDVELRCDPISGHTALYWYRQSLGQGLEFLIYFQGNSAPDKSGLPSDRFSAERTGGSVSTLTIQRTQQEDSAVYLCASSPGLAGGGTQYFGPGTRLTVL.

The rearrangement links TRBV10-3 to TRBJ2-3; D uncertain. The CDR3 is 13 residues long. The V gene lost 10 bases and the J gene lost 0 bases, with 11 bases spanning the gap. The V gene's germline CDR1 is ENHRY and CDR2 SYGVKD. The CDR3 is CATLVASTDTQYF. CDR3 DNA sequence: TGTGCCACCCTCGTGGCTAGCACAGATACGCAGTATTTT.

CDR3 sequence: CASSYSNGRTEAFF. The DNA for the CDR3 is TGTGCCAGCAGTTACTCGAATGGGAGGACTGAAGCTTTCTTT. The chain uses TRBV6-6 and TRBJ1-1; D gene uncertain. Trimming left V 0 bases short and J 5 bases short, with 10 bases between. Looked up from germline, CDR1 is MNHNY and CDR2 is SVGAGI (reference sequence). The CDR3 has 14 amino acids.

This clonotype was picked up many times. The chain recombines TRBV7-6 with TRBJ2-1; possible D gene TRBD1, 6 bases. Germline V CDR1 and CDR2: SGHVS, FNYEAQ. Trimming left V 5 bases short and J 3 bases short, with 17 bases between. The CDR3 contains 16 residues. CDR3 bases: TGTGCCAGCAGCCTAACGCAGGGGTTAAACTACAATGAGCAGTTCTTC. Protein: CASSLTQGLNYNEQFF.

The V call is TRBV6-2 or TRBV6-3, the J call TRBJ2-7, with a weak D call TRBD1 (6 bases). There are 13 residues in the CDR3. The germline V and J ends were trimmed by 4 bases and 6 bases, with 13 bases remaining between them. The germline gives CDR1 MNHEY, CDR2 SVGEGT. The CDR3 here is CASSFSEQGEQYF. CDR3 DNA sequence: TGTGCCAGCAGTTTCTCTGAACAGGGCGAGCAGTACTTC.

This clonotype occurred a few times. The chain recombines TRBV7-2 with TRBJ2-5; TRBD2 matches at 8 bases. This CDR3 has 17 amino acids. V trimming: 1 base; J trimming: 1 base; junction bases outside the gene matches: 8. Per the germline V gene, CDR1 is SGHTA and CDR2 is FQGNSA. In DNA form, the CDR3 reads TGTGCCAGCAGCTTAGGTGGTACTAGCGGTACCCAAGAGACCCAGTACTTC. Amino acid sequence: CASSLGGTSGTQETQYF.

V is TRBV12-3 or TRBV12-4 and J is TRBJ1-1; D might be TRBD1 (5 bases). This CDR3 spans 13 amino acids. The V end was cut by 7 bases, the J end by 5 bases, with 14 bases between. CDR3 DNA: TGTGCCAGCATAAGGGGAGCCGGGACTGAAGCTTTCTTT. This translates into CASIRGAGTEAFF.

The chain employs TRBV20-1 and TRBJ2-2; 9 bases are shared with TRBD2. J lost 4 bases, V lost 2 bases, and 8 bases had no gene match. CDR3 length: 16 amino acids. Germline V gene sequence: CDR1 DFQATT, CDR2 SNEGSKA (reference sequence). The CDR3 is CSARTGTSKFTGELFF. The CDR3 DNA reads TGCAGTGCTAGAACCGGGACTAGCAAATTCACCGGGGAGCTGTTTTTT.